A single sample is the source of the 16 T cell receptor beta chains below, sequenced in a study of vaccination effects on CD4 cells after COVID-19. Under the ViraFEST assay, PBMC were stimulated with viral peptide pools so that antigen-specific CD4+ T cells expanded. Sequencing was performed afterwards. Subsequent to roughly 9 days of culture, CD4+ T cells were isolated. Participants got two doses of BNT162b2 or mRNA-1273 vaccine. These receptors have no identified antigens. Profiling relied on immunoSEQ multiplex PCR, and the TCRdb table lists in-frame clones only, not all of them. The sample lists tens of thousands of clones, 70% to 75% occurring once. Specimen: CD4+ T cells from PBMCs cultured with SARS-CoV-2 spike peptides, collected after COVID-19 vaccination. The receptors were sampled from a human donor who received a COVID-19 vaccine.

The genes are TRBV6-5 and TRBJ2-2; no reliable D call. CDR3 length equals 11 residues. Germline assignment: CDR1 MNHEY and CDR2 SVGAGI. V was shortened by 4 bases and J by 7 bases, with 4 bases between the two germline ends. Here the CDR3 DNA reads TGTGCCAGCAGTTCCCGCGGGGAGCTGTTTTTT. Its translation is CASSSRGELFF.

The V and J genes are TRBV7-2 and TRBJ1-6; D is possibly TRBD1 (5 bases). The CDR3 has 15 residues. Germline V lookup: CDR1 SGHTA, CDR2 FQGNSA. Trimming pared 1 base from V and 10 bases from J, leaving 14 bases between. The CDR3 nucleotides are TGTGCCAGCAGCTTAGTTTGGGGGAGTAGCTCACCCCTCCACTTT. It yields the protein CASSLVWGSSSPLHF.

This rearrangement joins TRBV14 to TRBJ2-1; no reliable D call. Germline CDR1 SGHDN, CDR2 FVKESK. V lost 4 bases and J lost 4, with 8 bases in between. The CDR3 covers 13 residues. The CDR3 sequence: CASSPLRYNEQFF. Here the CDR3 DNA reads TGTGCCAGCAGCCCCCTCCGGTACAATGAGCAGTTCTTC.

The chain employs TRBV19 and TRBJ1-3; D gene unclear. Germline CDR1 reads LNHDA; CDR2 reads SQIVND (reference sequence). Trimming took off 8 bases at V and 2 bases at J, with 13 bases between the two ends. The CDR3 is 14 residues long. CDR3 coding DNA: TGTGCCAGTTCCCGGAGCGGCACTGGAAACACCATATATTTT. It is translated as CASSRSGTGNTIYF. The complete variable domain, with remaining parts taken from reference TRBV19 and TRBJ1-3, reads DGGITQSPKYLFRKEGQNVTLSCEQNLNHDAMYWYRQDPGQGLRLIYYSQIVNDFQKGDIAEGYSVSREKKESFPLTVTSAQKNPTAFYLCASSRSGTGNTIYFGEGSWLTVV.

The rearrangement uses TRBV12-3 or TRBV12-4 and TRBJ2-2; D might be TRBD2 (5 bases). The CDR3 length is 13 residues. V shed 7 bases and J shed 7 bases, with 13 bases lying between them. Written as DNA, the CDR3 is TGTGCCAGCACCCCTTCCGGGGTCGGGGAGCTGTTTTTT. Its translation is CASTPSGVGELFF.

This chain connects TRBV25-1 to TRBJ2-7, with a weak D call TRBD2 (6 bases). The CDR3 spans 13 residues. In germline, CDR1 is MGHDK, CDR2 SYGVNS. V lost 2 bases and J 2 bases, leaving 7 bases between the germline ends. For the CDR3, the DNA is TGTGCCAGCAGTGAAGGGGGGACCTACGAGCAGTACTTC. It codes for CASSEGGTYEQYF.

The chain combines TRBV15 with TRBJ1-2; 8 nucleotides match TRBD1. V trimming: 5 bases; J trimming: 8 bases; junction bases outside the gene matches: 7. Germline V gene sequence: CDR1 LNHNV, CDR2 YYDKDF (reference sequence). The CDR3 extends over 13 amino acids. CDR3 DNA sequence: TGTGCCACCAGCTCCGGACAGGGCGGAGGCTACACCTTC. Protein: CATSSGQGGGYTF.

CDR3 protein: CSASSWEYSNEQFF. Written as DNA, the CDR3 is TGCAGTGCTAGTTCTTGGGAGTATTCGAATGAGCAGTTCTTC. J is TRBJ2-1 and V is TRBV20-1; a weak D match, TRBD2 (5 bases). Between the trimmed V and J ends, which lost 3 bases and 7 bases, there was a span of 16 bases. CDR1 DFQATT and CDR2 SNEGSKA come from the germline V gene (reference sequence). The CDR3 loop spans 14 amino acids.

This chain connects TRBV7-6 to TRBJ1-2; TRBD1 matches 7 bases. Germline lookup yields CDR1 SGHVS and CDR2 FNYEAQ. This CDR3 has 18 amino acids. Trimming took 4 bases from V and 3 from J; bases not matched to a gene: 17. The CDR3 DNA sequence: TGTGCCAGCAGCTCGAGGAGCGGGACAGCCCGCAGCCACTATGGCTACACCTTC. Translation gives CASSSRSGTARSHYGYTF.

V is TRBV5-1 and J is TRBJ1-3, with a possible D match to TRBD1 (5 bases). The germline V and J ends were trimmed by 4 bases and 0 bases, with 11 bases remaining between them. This CDR3 spans 15 amino acids. From germline, CDR1 is SGHRS and CDR2 YFSETQ. Written as DNA, the CDR3 is TGCGCCAGCAGCGTTGACAGCAGCTCTGGAAACACCATATATTTT. This codes for CASSVDSSSGNTIYF.

This chain connects TRBV20-1 to TRBJ2-5; D not resolved. In germline, CDR1 is DFQATT, CDR2 SNEGSKA (reference sequence). The CDR3 is made up of 11 amino acids. The V gene lost 0 bases and the J gene lost 7 bases, with 6 bases spanning the gap. CDR3 sequence reads: CSARDQWTQYF. The DNA for the CDR3 is TGCAGTGCTAGAGATCAATGGACCCAGTACTTC.

The rearrangement joins TRBV2 to TRBJ2-5; the match to TRBD2 covers 9 bases. The CDR3 covers 14 residues. V dropped 8 bases and J dropped 4; count of bases not matched to a gene: 8. Per germline, CDR1 SNHLY and CDR2 FYNNEI. The CDR3, as DNA: TGTGCCAGCTTATGGGCGGGGGGGCCAGAGACCCAGTACTTC. It is translated as CASLWAGGPETQYF.

The chain recombines TRBV24-1 with TRBJ2-2; a weak D match, TRBD2 (7 bases). Germline values: CDR1 KGHDR, CDR2 SFDVKD. The V gene lost 7 bases and the J gene lost 0 bases, with 14 bases spanning the gap. This CDR3 spans 16 amino acids. This CDR3 is CATRVGGAANTGELFF. Written as DNA, the CDR3 is TGTGCCACCAGGGTGGGGGGGGCGGCGAACACCGGGGAGCTGTTTTTT.

This chain connects TRBV4-1 to TRBJ1-1; no firm D call. This CDR3 spans 15 amino acids. CDR1 and CDR2 (germline): MGHRA, YSYEKL. V was trimmed by 0 bases and J by 4 bases, leaving 12 bases between them. CDR3 amino acids: CASSQDLGLFTEAFF. CDR3 coding DNA: TGCGCCAGCAGCCAAGATTTAGGACTGTTCACTGAAGCTTTCTTT.

CDR3 DNA sequence: TGCGCCAGCAGCGTTAGCGGGAGCTCCTACAATGAGCAGTTCTTC. This gives the protein CASSVSGSSYNEQFF. The gene calls are TRBV5-1 and TRBJ2-1; 9 bases map to TRBD2. Unmatched junction bases numbered 2, after V lost 4 bases and J lost 0 bases. Germline-derived CDR1 and CDR2 are SGHRS and YFSETQ. The CDR3 runs to 15 residues.

This rearrangement joins TRBV10-1 to TRBJ2-3, with 7 positions matching TRBD2. This CDR3 contains 15 residues. The junction had 9 bases not matched to a gene; V was cut back by 4 bases and J by 5 bases. Germline loops: CDR1 WNHNN, CDR2 SYGVQD (reference sequence). For the CDR3, the DNA is TGCGCCAGCAGTGGGGCACCGGCGGGGGAAGATACGCAGTATTTT. It translates to CASSGAPAGEDTQYF.